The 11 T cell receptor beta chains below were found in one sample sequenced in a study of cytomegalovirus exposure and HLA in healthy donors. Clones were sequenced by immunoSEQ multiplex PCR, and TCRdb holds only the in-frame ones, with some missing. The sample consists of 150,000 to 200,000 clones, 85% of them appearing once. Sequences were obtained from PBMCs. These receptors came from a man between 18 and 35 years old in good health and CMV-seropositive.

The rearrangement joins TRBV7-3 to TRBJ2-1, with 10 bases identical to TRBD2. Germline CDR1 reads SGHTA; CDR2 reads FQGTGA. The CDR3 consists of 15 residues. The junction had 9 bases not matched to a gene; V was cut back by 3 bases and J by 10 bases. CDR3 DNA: TGTGCCAGCAGCTTTAGCGGGGGGAACGGCGGCGAGCAGTTCTTC. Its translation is CASSFSGGNGGEQFF.

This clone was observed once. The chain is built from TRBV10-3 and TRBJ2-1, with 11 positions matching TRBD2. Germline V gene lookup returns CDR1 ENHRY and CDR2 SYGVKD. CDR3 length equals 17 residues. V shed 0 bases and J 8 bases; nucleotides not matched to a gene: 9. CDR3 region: CAISESKIAGGLDEQFF. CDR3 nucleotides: TGTGCCATCAGTGAGTCGAAGATAGCGGGGGGGCTCGATGAGCAGTTCTTC.

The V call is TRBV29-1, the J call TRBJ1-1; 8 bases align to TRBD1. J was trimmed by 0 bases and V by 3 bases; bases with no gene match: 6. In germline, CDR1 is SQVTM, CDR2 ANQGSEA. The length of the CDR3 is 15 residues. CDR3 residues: CSVDFAGGLNTEAFF. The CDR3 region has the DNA TGCAGCGTTGACTTTGCAGGGGGCCTGAACACTGAAGCTTTCTTT.

CDR3 DNA: TGTGCCAGCAGTTTTCCCGGGACGGCGGGGAATGAGCAGTTCTTC. It yields the protein CASSFPGTAGNEQFF. The chain is built from TRBV28 and TRBJ2-1; the D gene is possibly TRBD2 (6 bases). The CDR3 loop spans 15 amino acids. Germline V CDR1 and CDR2: MDHEN, SYDVKM. V gave up 3 bases and J gave up 7 bases, with 16 bases separating them. Filled out from reference TRBV28 and TRBJ2-1, the complete variable domain reads DVKVTQSSRYLVKRTGEKVFLECVQDMDHENMFWYRQDPGLGLRLIYFSYDVKMKEKGDIPEGYSVSREKKERFSLILESASTNQTSMYLCASSFPGTAGNEQFFGPGTRLTVL.

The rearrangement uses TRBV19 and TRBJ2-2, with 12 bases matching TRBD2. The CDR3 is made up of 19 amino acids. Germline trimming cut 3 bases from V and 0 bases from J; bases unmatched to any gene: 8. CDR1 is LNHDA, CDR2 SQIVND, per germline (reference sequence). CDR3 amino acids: CASSMGLAGNPTNTGELFF. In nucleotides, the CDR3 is TGTGCCAGTAGTATGGGACTAGCGGGTAACCCCACGAACACCGGGGAGCTGTTTTTT.

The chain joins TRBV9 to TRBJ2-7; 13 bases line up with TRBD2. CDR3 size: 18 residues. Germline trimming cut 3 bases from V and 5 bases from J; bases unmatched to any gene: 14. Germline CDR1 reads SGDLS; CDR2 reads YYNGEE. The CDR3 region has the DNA TGTGCCAGCAGCGAAGGCTCCGATGGACTAGCGGGAGCCCACGAGCAGTACTTC. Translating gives CASSEGSDGLAGAHEQYF.

CDR3 protein: CASSGGDRTYEQYF. DNA of the CDR3: TGTGCCAGCAGCGGCGGGGACCGAACCTACGAGCAGTACTTC. The chain carries TRBV9 and TRBJ2-7; tentative D call: TRBD2 (6 bases). The germline V gene encodes CDR1 SGDLS and CDR2 YYNGEE. The CDR3 consists of 14 residues. Trimming cost V 3 bases and J 2 bases, with 12 bases left between them.

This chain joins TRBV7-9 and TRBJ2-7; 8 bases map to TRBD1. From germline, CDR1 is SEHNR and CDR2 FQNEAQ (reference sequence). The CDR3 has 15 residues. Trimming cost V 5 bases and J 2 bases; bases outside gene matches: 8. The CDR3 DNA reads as TGTGCCAGCAGCCGGACAGGGATTAGTCCCTACGAGCAGTACTTC. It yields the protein CASSRTGISPYEQYF. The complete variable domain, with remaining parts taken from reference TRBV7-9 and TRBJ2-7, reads DTGVSQNPRHKITKRGQNVTFRCDPISEHNRLYWYRQTLGQGPEFLTYFQNEAQLEKSRLLSDRFSAERPKGSFSTLEIQRTEQGDSAMYLCASSRTGISPYEQYFGPGTRLTVT.

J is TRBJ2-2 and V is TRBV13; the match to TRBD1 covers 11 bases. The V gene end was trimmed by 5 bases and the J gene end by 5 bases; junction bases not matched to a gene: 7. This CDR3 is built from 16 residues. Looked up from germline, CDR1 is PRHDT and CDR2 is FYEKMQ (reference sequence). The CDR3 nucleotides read TGTGCCAGCAGCCCAGGGACAGGGGGGAAGACCGGGGAGCTGTTTTTT. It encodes CASSPGTGGKTGELFF.

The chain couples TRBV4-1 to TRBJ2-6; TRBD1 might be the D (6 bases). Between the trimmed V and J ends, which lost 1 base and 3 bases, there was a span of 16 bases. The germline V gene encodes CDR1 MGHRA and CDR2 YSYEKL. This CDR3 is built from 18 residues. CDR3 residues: CASSQVPGVAGGANVLTF. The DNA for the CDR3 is TGCGCCAGCAGCCAAGTCCCAGGGGTGGCTGGTGGGGCCAACGTCCTGACTTTC.

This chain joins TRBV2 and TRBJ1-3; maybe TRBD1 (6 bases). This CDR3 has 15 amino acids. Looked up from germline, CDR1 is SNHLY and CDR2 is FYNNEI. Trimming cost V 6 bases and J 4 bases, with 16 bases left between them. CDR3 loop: CASRADRSEGNTIYF. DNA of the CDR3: TGTGCCAGCAGGGCCGACAGGTCAGAAGGAAACACCATATATTTT.